Listed here is a single T cell receptor (beta chain). What this receptor recognizes is not known. The read ends 3 residues shy of where the CDR3 ends; the end is completed using the germline J gene. The entry originates in a study of Tregs in tolerant kidney transplant recipients (dated by TCRdb to the late 2010s). Notes on the research overall: The transplants used related donors with nonmyeloablative bone marrow transplantation, and mixed chimerism in the human trials was transient. The study used TCRbeta sequencing to identify donor-specific regulatory T cells before combined kidney and bone marrow transplantation, then tracked those cells after transplant. Study-wide conclusions, independent of this receptor: Because the PCR primers were changed over time for some patients, nucleotide-level comparison could not be performed across the samples from those patients. Because the study included only a small number of patients, the results must be confirmed in larger populations and under other immunosuppression protocols. Donor-specific Treg expansion exceeded global Treg expansion in tolerant patients, suggesting antigen-driven rather than nonspecific expansion. Biological reproducibility was not directly assessed, although technical replication error appeared to be minimal. Expanding Tregs with activated donor B cells appeared to identify the most biologically relevant and donor-specific TCRbeta repertoire.

For TCRbeta CDR3 sequencing, genomic DNA from the sorted cells was extracted using the QIAGEN DNeasy Blood and Tissue Kit. High-throughput TCRbeta CDR3 sequencing was carried out commercially through immunoSEQ, with PCR amplification with bias correction and internal controls included. The authors' pipeline ran thus. Unique productive TCRbeta sequences were defined by CDR3 nucleotide sequence when primers matched and otherwise by CDR3 amino acid sequence together with Vbeta and Jbeta genes. To correct sorting error, sequences shared between sorted populations at a frequency ratio of 2:1 or less were removed; the rest were assigned to the higher population. Sequences were defined as donor-reactive when expanded at least 5-fold in CFSE-low cells versus unstimulated cells and present at a frequency of at least 0.01% in CFSE-low cells. Jensen-Shannon divergence, calculated on the top 100 TCRbeta sequences ranked by frequency, was used to quantify repertoire divergence. When a sample had multiple sequencing runs, each run was corrected for sorting error separately and the runs were then pooled. TCRdb took this table from immuneACCESS and kept in-frame rearrangements with V and J called. Such tables lack part of the clones; where checked against another copy, unresolved V genes explain under half of the gap, and the rest is unexplained. The V and J calls and clone size were taken over from that table, and D and trimming were inferred from the DNA. This sample's table contains some 31,000 clones. The ten largest account for under 9% of the sample.

CDR1 and CDR2 are read off the germline V gene as SNHLY and FYNNEI. The V end gives up 2 bases and the J end 0 bases, leaving 3 bases in the junction not matched to a gene. There are 15 amino acids in the CDR3, from cysteine to phenylalanine inclusive. Only the CDR3 bases that were read are kept: 36 of them, in frame from base 1. The time point label here, explained by the study, means: blood sample drawn before combined kidney and bone marrow transplant. Thawed PBMCs were FACS-sorted into unstimulated Tregs (CD4+CD25+CD127-), CD4+ non-Tregs (CD4+CD25-), CD4 cells and CD8 cells. The patients were a handful of recipients of combined kidney and bone marrow transplants from the ITN036ST trial, and samples were available only for these trial subjects. Healthy control blood was processed to PBMCs with a Ficoll density gradient and then cryopreserved, whereas patient PBMCs were collected both before and after transplant.

The material sequenced was CD8+ T cells from blood, taken before the transplant. Here the chain combines TRBV2 and TRBJ2-7; a stretch of 8 junction bases matches TRBD1. The TCR comes from a human donor who received a combined kidney and bone marrow transplant. The CDR3 reads CASSEPGTGSYEQYF. CDR3 DNA (partial): TGTGCCAGCAGTGAACCGGGGACAGGCTCCTACGAG.